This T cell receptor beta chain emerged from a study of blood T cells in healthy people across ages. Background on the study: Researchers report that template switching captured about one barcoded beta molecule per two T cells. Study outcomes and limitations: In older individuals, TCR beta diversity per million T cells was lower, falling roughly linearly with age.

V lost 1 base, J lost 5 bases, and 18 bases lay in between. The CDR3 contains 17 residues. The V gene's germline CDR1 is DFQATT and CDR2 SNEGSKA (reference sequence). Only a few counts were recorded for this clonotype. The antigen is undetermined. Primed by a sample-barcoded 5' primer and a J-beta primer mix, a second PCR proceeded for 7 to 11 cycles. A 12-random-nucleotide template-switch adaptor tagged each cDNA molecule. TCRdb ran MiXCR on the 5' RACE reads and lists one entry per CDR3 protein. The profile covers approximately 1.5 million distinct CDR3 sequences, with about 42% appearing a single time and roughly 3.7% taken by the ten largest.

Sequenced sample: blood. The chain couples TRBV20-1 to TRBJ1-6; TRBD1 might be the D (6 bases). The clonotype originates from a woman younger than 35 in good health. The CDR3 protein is CSARVGGWAGNNSPLHF. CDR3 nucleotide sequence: TGCAGTGCTAGAGTAGGGGGGTGGGCAGGTAATAATTCACCCCTCCACTTT.